Below are 18 T cell receptor beta chains sequenced from a single sample in a study of blood T cell repertoires in COVID-19. The assay was immunoSEQ multiplex PCR, and TCRdb's table has in-frame clones only and misses some. The data contain hundreds of thousands of clones, roughly four fifths of them singletons. Specimen: peripheral blood. The receptors come from a woman at least 80 years old with acute or convalescent COVID-19.

This clone was seen just once. J is TRBJ1-5 and V is TRBV24-1; D gene ambiguous. The CDR3 extends over 13 amino acids. V gave up 5 bases and J gave up 1 base, with 5 bases separating them. Germline V gene data show CDR1 as KGHDR and CDR2 as SFDVKD. CDR3 residues: CATSGGSNQPQHF. CDR3 sequence (DNA): TGTGCCACCAGTGGCGGAAGCAATCAGCCCCAGCATTTT.

The chain joins TRBV6-2 or TRBV6-3 to TRBJ1-5, with D possibly TRBD1 on 5 matching bases. V was pared by 4 bases and J by 6 bases, with 16 bases between. The CDR3 covers 15 residues. Germline CDR1 and CDR2: MNHEY and SVGEGT. CDR3: CASSWGSTDSQPQHF. CDR3 DNA: TGTGCCAGCAGTTGGGGCAGTACCGATTCTCAGCCCCAGCATTTT.

J is TRBJ1-1 and V is TRBV15; D gene ambiguous. Germline loops: CDR1 LNHNV, CDR2 YYDKDF (reference sequence). The CDR3 loop spans 16 amino acids. Trimming took off 0 bases at V and 3 bases at J, with 14 bases between the two ends. CDR3 DNA sequence: TGTGCCACCAGCAGAGAGGCGAGGCGTATGGACACTGAAGCTTTCTTT. As protein: CATSREARRMDTEAFF.

The chain joins TRBV11-1 to TRBJ2-7, with 8 bases identical to TRBD1. This CDR3 is built from 15 residues. The germline gives CDR1 SGHAT, CDR2 FQDESV (reference sequence). The ends lost 4 bases at V and 3 bases at J; junction bases unmatched: 8. This CDR3 reads CASSSTGTGRYEQYF. CDR3 nucleotide sequence: TGTGCCAGCAGCTCCACCGGGACAGGACGCTACGAGCAGTACTTC.

The CDR3 DNA sequence: TGCAGCGTTTTACAGGGGGGGCGAAGCCCTGAAGCTTTCTTT. Amino acid sequence: CSVLQGGRSPEAFF. The chain uses TRBV29-1 and TRBJ1-1; 8 bases are a match to TRBD1. Trimming removed 5 bases from V and 6 bases from J; junction bases left unmatched: 11. The CDR3 length is 14 residues. Per germline, CDR1 SQVTM and CDR2 ANQGSEA. The variable domain in full, completed from reference TRBV29-1 and TRBJ1-1, reads SAVISQKPSRDICQRGTSLTIQCQVDSQVTMMFWYRQQPGQSLTLIATANQGSEATYESGFVIDKFPISRPNLTFSTLTVSNMSPEDSSIYLCSVLQGGRSPEAFFGQGTRLTVV.

V and J are TRBV7-2 and TRBJ2-7; no clear D gene. The CDR3 contains 14 residues. Germline CDR1 is SGHTA and CDR2 is FQGNSA. With 1 base removed from V and 0 bases from J, the gap between germline ends came to 7 bases. The CDR3 is CASSLDHSSYEQYF. Written as DNA, the CDR3 is TGTGCCAGCAGCTTAGATCACAGCTCCTACGAGCAGTACTTC.

The chain couples TRBV5-4 to TRBJ2-7; 9 bases agree with TRBD1. The V and J ends lost 4 bases and 4 bases, in that order; junction bases with no gene match: 3. This CDR3 region has 13 residues. Looked up from germline, CDR1 is SGHNT and CDR2 is YYREEE (reference sequence). In DNA form, the CDR3 reads TGTGCCAGCAGCCGGACAGGGGTTTACGAGCAGTACTTC. This sequence encodes CASSRTGVYEQYF.

This clone occurred once. The chain has TRBV5-4 and TRBJ1-2; 7 bases agree with TRBD1. CDR3 length equals 14 residues. Germline CDR1 and CDR2: SGHNT and YYREEE (reference sequence). The V segment lost 3 bases and the J segment 2 bases; nucleotides outside the gene matches: 4. The CDR3 region has the DNA TGTGCCAGCAGCTCCGGGACAGAAAACTATGGCTACACCTTC. Translated, it gives CASSSGTENYGYTF.

This clone was recorded a few times. The gene calls are TRBV30 and TRBJ1-6, with D possibly matching TRBD1 (6 bases). V lost 1 base and J 9 bases, leaving 10 bases between the germline ends. The CDR3 spans 13 residues. The V gene's germline CDR1 is GTSNPN and CDR2 SVGIG (reference sequence). CDR3 sequence reads: CAWSAGEGSPLHF. The CDR3 coding sequence is TGTGCCTGGAGTGCAGGGGAGGGTTCACCCCTCCACTTT.

This chain uses TRBV7-9 with TRBJ2-7, with D possibly TRBD1 on 6 matching bases. This CDR3 is 14 amino acids long. The ends were cut back, 6 bases at V and 3 bases at J, with 15 bases in the middle. Germline V gene data show CDR1 as SEHNR and CDR2 as FQNEAQ (reference sequence). CDR3 protein: CASRPTGTNYEQYF. Here the CDR3 DNA reads TGTGCCAGCAGGCCAACCGGGACAAACTACGAGCAGTACTTC.

V and J are TRBV3-1 (or the pseudogene TRBV3-2) and TRBJ1-3; weak D call: TRBD1 (6 bases). The V gene lost 7 bases and the J gene lost 0 bases, with 10 bases spanning the gap. The CDR3 is 14 residues long. Germline CDR1 LGHDT, CDR2 YNNKEL (reference sequence). This chain's CDR3 is CASTYRASGNTIYF. DNA for the CDR3: TGTGCCAGCACCTACAGGGCCTCTGGAAACACCATATATTTT.

This sequence joins TRBV28 and TRBJ1-2, with D uncertain. CDR1 MDHEN and CDR2 SYDVKM come from the germline V gene. V dropped 2 bases and J dropped 5 bases, with 9 bases sitting between them. The CDR3 covers 13 residues. CDR3 in amino acids: CASSLPKTYGYTF. The CDR3 coding sequence is TGTGCCAGCAGTTTACCTAAGACTTATGGCTACACCTTC.

The chain combines TRBV18 with TRBJ1-2; D is undetermined. Trimming removed 2 bases at V and 2 bases at J, with 15 bases between. The length of the CDR3 is 16 residues. CDR1 is KGHSH, CDR2 LQKENI, per germline. The CDR3 region has the DNA TGTGCCAGCTCACCAAACTTGTTTCAAATCAACTATGGCTACACCTTC. Translation: CASSPNLFQINYGYTF.

This clone showed up just once. This chain links TRBV6-2 or TRBV6-3 with TRBJ2-1; 15 bases line up with TRBD2. Per the germline V gene, CDR1 is MNHEY and CDR2 is SVGEGT. There are 18 residues in the CDR3. V dropped 5 bases and J dropped 10; count of bases not matched to a gene: 15. The CDR3 region is CASSPGTSGGLKLFEQFF. The CDR3 region has the DNA TGTGCCAGCAGTCCCGGGACTAGCGGGGGGCTAAAGCTTTTCGAGCAGTTCTTC.

The chain recombines TRBV9 with TRBJ1-1; D is perhaps TRBD1 (5 bases). Trimming took off 0 bases at V and 5 bases at J, with 11 bases between the two ends. The CDR3 runs 14 residues. Germline CDR1 SGDLS, CDR2 YYNGEE. The CDR3 spells CASSVDPQVTEAFF. For the CDR3, the DNA is TGTGCCAGCAGCGTAGACCCACAGGTAACTGAAGCTTTCTTT.

The chain carries TRBV9 and TRBJ1-6, with 8 nucleotides matching TRBD1. The J segment lost 8 bases and the V segment lost 3 bases, leaving 4 bases of the junction unmatched. The CDR3 consists of 14 residues. Looked up from germline, CDR1 is SGDLS and CDR2 is YYNGEE. The CDR3 nucleotides are TGTGCCAGCAGCGCTGACAGGGGATATTCACCCCTCCACTTT. Translation: CASSADRGYSPLHF.

The genes are TRBV2 and TRBJ1-3; no clear D. The CDR3 is 14 amino acids. Germline CDR1 is SNHLY and CDR2 is FYNNEI. Trimming removed 9 bases from V and 2 bases from J, with 14 bases in between. The CDR3 spells CASEPTGAGNTIYF. The CDR3 coding sequence is TGTGCCAGTGAGCCCACGGGAGCTGGAAACACCATATATTTT. Full variable domain (outside the CDR3, taken from reference TRBV2 and TRBJ1-3): EPEVTQTPSHQVTQMGQEVILRCVPISNHLYFYWYRQILGQKVEFLVSFYNNEISEKSEIFDDQFSVERPDGSNFTLKIRSTKLEDSAMYFCASEPTGAGNTIYFGEGSWLTVV.

The V gene is TRBV6-2 or TRBV6-3, the J gene TRBJ1-5; D is ambiguous. The CDR3 has 16 amino acids. The ends were cut back, 4 bases at V and 4 bases at J, with 17 bases in the middle. CDR1 and CDR2 (germline): MNHEY, SVGEGT. The CDR3 sequence: CASSFPRGAGNQPQHF. The DNA of the CDR3 is TGTGCCAGCAGTTTCCCCCGGGGTGCCGGGAATCAGCCCCAGCATTTT.